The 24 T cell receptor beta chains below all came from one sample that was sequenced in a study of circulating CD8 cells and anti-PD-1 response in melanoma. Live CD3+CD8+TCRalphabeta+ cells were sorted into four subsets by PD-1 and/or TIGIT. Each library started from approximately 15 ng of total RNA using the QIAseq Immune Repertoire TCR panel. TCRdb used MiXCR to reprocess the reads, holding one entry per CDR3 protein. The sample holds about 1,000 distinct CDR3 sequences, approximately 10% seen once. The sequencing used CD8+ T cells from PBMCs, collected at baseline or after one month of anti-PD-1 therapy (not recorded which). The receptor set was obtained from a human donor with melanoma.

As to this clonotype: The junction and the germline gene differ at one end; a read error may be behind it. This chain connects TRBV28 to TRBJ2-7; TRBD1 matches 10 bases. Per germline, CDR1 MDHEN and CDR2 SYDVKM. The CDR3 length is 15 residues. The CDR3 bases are TGTGCCAGCAGTCTCTATCGGGACAGGGGCTACGAGCAGTGCTTC. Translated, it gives CASSLYRDRGYEQCF.

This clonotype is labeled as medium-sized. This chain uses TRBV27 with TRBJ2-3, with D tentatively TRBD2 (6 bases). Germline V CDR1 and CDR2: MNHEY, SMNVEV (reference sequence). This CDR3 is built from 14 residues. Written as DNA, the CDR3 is TGTGCTGCAGGTCTTAGCGGTAGCACAGATACGCAGTATTTT. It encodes CAAGLSGSTDTQYF.

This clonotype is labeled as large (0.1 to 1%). CDR3 loop: CASSIYLGSMNTEAFF. DNA of the CDR3: TGTGCCAGTAGTATTTACTTAGGGTCTATGAACACTGAAGCTTTCTTT. The rearrangement uses TRBV19 and TRBJ1-1; no reliable D call. Deletions cut 3 bases from V and 0 bases from J, with 14 bases between. In germline, CDR1 is LNHDA, CDR2 SQIVND (reference sequence). The CDR3 spans 16 residues.

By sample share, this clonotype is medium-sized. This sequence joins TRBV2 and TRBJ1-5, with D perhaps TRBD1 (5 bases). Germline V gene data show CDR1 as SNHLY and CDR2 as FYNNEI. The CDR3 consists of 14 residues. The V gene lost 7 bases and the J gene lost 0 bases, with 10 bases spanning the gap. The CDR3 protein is CASTGLDSNQPQHF. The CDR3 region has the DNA TGTGCCAGCACGGGACTCGATAGCAATCAGCCCCAGCATTTT.

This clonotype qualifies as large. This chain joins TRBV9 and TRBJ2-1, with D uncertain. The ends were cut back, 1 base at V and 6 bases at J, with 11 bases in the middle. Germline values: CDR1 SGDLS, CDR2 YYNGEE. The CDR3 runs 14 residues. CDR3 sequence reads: CASSVFPAANEQFF. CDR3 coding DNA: TGTGCCAGCAGCGTATTCCCAGCAGCCAATGAGCAGTTCTTC.

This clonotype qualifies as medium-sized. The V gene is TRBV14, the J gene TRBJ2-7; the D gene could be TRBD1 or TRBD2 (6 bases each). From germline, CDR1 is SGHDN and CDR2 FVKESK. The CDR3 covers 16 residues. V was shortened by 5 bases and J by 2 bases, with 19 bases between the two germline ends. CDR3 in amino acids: CASSEGGGTSPYEQYF. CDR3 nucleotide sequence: TGTGCCAGCAGCGAGGGGGGCGGGACATCTCCCTACGAGCAGTACTTC.

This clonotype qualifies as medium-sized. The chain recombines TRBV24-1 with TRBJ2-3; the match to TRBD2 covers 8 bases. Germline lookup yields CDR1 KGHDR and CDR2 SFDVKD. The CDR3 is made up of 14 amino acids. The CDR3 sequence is CDFQRGRHVDTQYF. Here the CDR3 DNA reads TGTGACTTCCAGCGGGGGAGGCACGTAGATACGCAGTATTTT.

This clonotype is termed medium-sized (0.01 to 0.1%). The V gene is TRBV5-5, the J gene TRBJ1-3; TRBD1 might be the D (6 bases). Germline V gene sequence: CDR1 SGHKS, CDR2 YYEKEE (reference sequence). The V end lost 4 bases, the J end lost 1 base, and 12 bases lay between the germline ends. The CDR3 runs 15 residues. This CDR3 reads CASSTDRISGNTIYF. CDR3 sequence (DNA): TGTGCCAGCAGCACCGACAGGATTTCTGGAAACACCATATATTTT.

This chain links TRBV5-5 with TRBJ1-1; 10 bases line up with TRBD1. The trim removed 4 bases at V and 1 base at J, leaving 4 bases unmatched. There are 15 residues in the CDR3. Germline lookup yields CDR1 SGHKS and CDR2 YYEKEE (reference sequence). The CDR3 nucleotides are TGTGCCAGCAGCCCGTGGACAGGGGGGAACACTGAAGCTTTCTTT. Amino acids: CASSPWTGGNTEAFF.

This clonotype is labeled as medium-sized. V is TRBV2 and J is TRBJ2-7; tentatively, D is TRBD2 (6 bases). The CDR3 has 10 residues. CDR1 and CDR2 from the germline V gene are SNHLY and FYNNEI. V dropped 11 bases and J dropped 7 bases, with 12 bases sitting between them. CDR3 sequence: CAGGRQEQYF. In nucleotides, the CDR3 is TGTGCCGGAGGGAGGCAGGAGCAGTACTTC.

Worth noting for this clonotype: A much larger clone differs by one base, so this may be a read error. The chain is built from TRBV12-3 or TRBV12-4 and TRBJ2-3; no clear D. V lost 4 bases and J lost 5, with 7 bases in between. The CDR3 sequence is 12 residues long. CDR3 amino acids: CASSSFGDTQYF. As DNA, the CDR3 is TGTGCCAGCAGTTCTTTTGGAGATACGCAGTATTTT.

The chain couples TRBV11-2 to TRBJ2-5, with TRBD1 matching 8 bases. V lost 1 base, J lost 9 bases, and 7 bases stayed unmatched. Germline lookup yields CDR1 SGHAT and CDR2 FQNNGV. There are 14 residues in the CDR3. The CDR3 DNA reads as TGTGCCAGCAGCTTAGGGTCAGGGGGCCTTGCCCAGTACTTC. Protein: CASSLGSGGLAQYF.

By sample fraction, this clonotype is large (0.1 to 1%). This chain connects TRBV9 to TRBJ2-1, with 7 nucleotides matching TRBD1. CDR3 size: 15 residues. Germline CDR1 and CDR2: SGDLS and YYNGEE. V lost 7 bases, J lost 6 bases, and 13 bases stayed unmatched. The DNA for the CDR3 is TGTGCCAGCGGCCTCCGGGACAGCGTCCCCAATGAGCAGTTCTTC. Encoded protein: CASGLRDSVPNEQFF.

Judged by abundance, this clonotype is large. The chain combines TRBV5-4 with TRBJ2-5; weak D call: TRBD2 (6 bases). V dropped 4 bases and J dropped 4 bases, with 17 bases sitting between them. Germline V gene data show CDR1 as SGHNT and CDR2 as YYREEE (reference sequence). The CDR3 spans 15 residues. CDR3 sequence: CASSLGFGGGETQYF. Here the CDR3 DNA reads TGTGCCAGCAGCCTGGGTTTCGGGGGAGGAGAGACCCAGTACTTC.

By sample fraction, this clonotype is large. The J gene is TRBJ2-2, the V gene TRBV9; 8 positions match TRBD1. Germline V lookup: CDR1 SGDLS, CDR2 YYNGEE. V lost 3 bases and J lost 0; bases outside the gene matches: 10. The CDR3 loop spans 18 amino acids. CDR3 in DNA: TGTGCCAGCAGCGCTTCGCCCCAGGGGGCGGCGAACACCGGGGAGCTGTTTTTT. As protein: CASSASPQGAANTGELFF.

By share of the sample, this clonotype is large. The CDR3 sequence: CASRGTSGTDTQYF. CDR3 DNA: TGTGCCAGCAGGGGGACTAGCGGCACAGATACGCAGTATTTT. The genes are TRBV27 and TRBJ2-3; TRBD2 agrees at 10 bases. CDR3 length: 14 amino acids. Germline-derived CDR1 and CDR2 are MNHEY and SMNVEV (reference sequence). V lost 6 bases to trimming and J lost 1 base; unmatched junction nucleotides: 1.

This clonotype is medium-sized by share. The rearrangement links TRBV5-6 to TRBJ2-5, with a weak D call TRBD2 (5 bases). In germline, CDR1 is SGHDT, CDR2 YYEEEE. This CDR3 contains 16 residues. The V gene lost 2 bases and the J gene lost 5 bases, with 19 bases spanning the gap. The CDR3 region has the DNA TGTGCCAGCAGCTTCCACGGGCGGGCACTACTTGAGACCCAGTACTTC. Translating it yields CASSFHGRALLETQYF.

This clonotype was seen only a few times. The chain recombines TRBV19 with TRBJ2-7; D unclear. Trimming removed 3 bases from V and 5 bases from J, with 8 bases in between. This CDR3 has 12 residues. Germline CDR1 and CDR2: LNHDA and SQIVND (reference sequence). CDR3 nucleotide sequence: TGTGCCAGTAGTATGATGGGGAACGAGCAGTACTTC. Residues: CASSMMGNEQYF.

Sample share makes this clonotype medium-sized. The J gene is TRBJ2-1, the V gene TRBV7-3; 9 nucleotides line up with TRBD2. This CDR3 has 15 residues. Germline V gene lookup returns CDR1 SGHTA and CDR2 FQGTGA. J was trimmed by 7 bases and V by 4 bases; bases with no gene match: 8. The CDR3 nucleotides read TGTGCCAGCAGCTCCCTAGCGGGGAGTAATAATGAGCAGTTCTTC. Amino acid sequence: CASSSLAGSNNEQFF. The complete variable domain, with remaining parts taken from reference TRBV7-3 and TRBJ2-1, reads GAGVSQTPSNKVTEKGKYVELRCDPISGHTALYWYRQSLGQGPEFLIYFQGTGAADDSGLPNDRFFAVRPEGSVSTLKIQRTERGDSAVYLCASSSLAGSNNEQFFGPGTRLTVL.

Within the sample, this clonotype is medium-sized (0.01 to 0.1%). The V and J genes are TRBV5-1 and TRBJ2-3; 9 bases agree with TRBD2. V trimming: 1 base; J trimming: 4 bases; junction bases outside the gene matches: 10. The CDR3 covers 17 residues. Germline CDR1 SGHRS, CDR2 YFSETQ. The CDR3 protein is CASSLLAGAIVPDTQYF. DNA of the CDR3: TGCGCCAGCAGCTTGTTAGCGGGGGCTATCGTTCCAGATACGCAGTATTTT.

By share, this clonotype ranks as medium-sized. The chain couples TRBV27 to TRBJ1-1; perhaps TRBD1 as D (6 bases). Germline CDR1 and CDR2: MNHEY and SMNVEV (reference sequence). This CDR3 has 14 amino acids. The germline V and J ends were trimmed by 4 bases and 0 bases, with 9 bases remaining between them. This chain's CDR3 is CASSWGPMNTEAFF. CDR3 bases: TGTGCCAGCAGTTGGGGGCCAATGAACACTGAAGCTTTCTTT.

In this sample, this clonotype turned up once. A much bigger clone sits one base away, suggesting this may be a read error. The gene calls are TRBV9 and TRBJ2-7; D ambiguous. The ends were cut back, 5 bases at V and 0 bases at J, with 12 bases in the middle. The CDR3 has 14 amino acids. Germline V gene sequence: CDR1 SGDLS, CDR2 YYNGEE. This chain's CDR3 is CASRPYSASYEQYF. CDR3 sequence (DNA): TGTGCCAGCAGACCTTATTCCGCCTCCTACGAGCAGTACTTC.

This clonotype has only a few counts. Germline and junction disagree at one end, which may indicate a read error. CDR3 residues: CAGSPDTGELFF. The CDR3 bases are TGTGCCGGCAGTCCGGACACCGGGGAGCTGTTTTTT. J is TRBJ2-2 and V is TRBV28; D is unresolved. This CDR3 spans 12 amino acids. Germline V CDR1 and CDR2: MDHEN, SYDVKM.

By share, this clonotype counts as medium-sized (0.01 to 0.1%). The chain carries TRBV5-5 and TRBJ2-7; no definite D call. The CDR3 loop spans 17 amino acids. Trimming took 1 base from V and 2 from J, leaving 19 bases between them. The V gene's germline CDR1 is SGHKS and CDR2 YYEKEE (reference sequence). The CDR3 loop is CASSLNSPLLTPYEQYF. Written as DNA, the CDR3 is TGTGCCAGCAGCTTGAACAGTCCCCTTCTGACACCCTACGAGCAGTACTTC. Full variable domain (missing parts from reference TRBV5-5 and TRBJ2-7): DAGVTQSPTHLIKTRGQQVTLRCSPISGHKSVSWYQQVLGQGPQFIFQYYEKEERGRGNFPDRFSARQFPNYSSELNVNALLLGDSALYLCASSLNSPLLTPYEQYFGPGTRLTVT.